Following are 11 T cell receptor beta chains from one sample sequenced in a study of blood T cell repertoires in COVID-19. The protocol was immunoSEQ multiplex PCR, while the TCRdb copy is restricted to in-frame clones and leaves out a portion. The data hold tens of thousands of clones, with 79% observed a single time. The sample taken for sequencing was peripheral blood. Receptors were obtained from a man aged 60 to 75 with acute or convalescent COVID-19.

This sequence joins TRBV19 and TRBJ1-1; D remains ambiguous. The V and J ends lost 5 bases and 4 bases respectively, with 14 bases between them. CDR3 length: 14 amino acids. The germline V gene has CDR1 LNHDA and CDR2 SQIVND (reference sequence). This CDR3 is CASSSGRGGTEAFF. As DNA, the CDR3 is TGTGCCAGTAGTTCGGGCCGGGGAGGCACTGAAGCTTTCTTT. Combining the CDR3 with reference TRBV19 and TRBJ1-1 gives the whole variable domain DGGITQSPKYLFRKEGQNVTLSCEQNLNHDAMYWYRQDPGQGLRLIYYSQIVNDFQKGDIAEGYSVSREKKESFPLTVTSAQKNPTAFYLCASSSGRGGTEAFFGQGTRLTVV.

CDR3 nucleotides: TGCGCCAGCAGCTTGGCCCTTGCGGGATCTGAAAAACTGTTTTTT. This encodes CASSLALAGSEKLFF. V is TRBV5-1 and J is TRBJ1-4; D gene uncertain. The germline gives CDR1 SGHRS, CDR2 YFSETQ. The ends were cut back, 0 bases at V and 7 bases at J, with 13 bases in the middle. There are 15 residues in the CDR3. The full variable domain, with the rest looked up from reference TRBV5-1 and TRBJ1-4, is KAGVTQTPRYLIKTRGQQVTLSCSPISGHRSVSWYQQTPGQGLQFLFEYFSETQRNKGNFPGRFSGRQFSNSRSEMNVSTLELGDSALYLCASSLALAGSEKLFFGSGTQLSVL.

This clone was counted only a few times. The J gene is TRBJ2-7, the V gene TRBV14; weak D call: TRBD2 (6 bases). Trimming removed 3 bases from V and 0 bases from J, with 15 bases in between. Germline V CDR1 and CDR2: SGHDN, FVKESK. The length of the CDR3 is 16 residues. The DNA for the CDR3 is TGTGCCAGCAGCCACGCATACCGGGACTCCTCCTACGAGCAGTACTTC. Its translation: CASSHAYRDSSYEQYF.

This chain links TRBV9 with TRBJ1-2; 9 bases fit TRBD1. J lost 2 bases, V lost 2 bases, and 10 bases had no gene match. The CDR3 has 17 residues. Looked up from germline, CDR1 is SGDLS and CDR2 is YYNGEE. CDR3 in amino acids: CASSVGTGMSGNYGYTF. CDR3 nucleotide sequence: TGTGCCAGCAGCGTGGGGACAGGGATGTCGGGGAACTATGGCTACACCTTC.

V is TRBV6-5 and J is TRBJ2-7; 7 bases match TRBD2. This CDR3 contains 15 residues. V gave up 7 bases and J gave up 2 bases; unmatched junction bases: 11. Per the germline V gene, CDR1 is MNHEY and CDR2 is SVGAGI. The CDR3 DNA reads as TGTGCCAGCAAAACCCTCTATCGGGGGGCCTACGAGCAGTACTTC. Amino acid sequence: CASKTLYRGAYEQYF.

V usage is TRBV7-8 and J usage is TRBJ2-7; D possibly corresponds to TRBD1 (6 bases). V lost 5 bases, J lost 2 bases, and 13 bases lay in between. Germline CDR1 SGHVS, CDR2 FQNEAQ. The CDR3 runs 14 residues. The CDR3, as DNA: TGTGCCAGCAGCCGAGGACAGAGAACCTACGAGCAGTACTTC. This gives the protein CASSRGQRTYEQYF.

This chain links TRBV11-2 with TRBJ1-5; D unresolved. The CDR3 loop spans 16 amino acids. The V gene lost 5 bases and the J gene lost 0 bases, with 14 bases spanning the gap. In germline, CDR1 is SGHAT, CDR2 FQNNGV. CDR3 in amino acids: CASSQVRGHSNQPQHF. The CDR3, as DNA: TGTGCCAGCAGCCAGGTCCGAGGGCATAGCAATCAGCCCCAGCATTTT.

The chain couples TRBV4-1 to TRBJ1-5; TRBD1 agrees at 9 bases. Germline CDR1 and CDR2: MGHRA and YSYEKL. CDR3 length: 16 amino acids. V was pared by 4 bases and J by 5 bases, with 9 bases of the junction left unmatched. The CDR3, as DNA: TGCGCCAGCAGCCCTCGGACAGGGGTGGTGGATCAGCCCCAGCATTTT. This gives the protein CASSPRTGVVDQPQHF.

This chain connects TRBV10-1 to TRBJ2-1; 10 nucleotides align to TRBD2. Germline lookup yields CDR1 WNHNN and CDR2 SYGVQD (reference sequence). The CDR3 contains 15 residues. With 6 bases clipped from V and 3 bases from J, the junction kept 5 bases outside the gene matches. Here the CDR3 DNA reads TGCGCCAGCAGCCTAGCGGGGGCCCGCTACAATGAGCAGTTCTTC. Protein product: CASSLAGARYNEQFF.

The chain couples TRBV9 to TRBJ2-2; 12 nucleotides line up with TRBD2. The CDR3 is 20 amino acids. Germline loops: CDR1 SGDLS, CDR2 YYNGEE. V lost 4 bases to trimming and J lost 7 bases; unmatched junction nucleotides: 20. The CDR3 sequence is CASSPSRLAGGPSTGGELFF. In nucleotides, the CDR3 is TGTGCCAGCAGCCCTAGTCGGCTAGCGGGGGGGCCGAGCACCGGCGGGGAGCTGTTTTTT.

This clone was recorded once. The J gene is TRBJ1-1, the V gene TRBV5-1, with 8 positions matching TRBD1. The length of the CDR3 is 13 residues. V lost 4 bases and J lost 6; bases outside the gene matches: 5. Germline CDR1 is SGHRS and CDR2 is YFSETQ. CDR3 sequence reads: CASSLGQDSEAFF. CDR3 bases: TGCGCCAGCAGCCTGGGACAGGACTCTGAAGCTTTCTTT.